This entry is about one TCR beta chain. The antigen remains unidentified. Via MiXCR, TCRdb re-called the reads, giving one row per CDR3 protein. The data hold approximately 100,000 distinct CDR3 sequences, with more than 20% observed a single time. This record belongs to a study of T cell repertoires in cytomegalovirus infection. Study results and limitations: Cumulative frequency (of public TCR beta family members) identified carriers of CMV plus the relevant HLA.

The specimen sequenced was CD8+ T cells from PBMCs. The source is a human donor in good health (CMV status not recorded). Some clones in this sample may be carry-over from other donors' samples.

CDR3 in amino acids: CASNGGAEQETQYF. CDR3 DNA sequence: TGTGCCAGCAACGGGGGGGCGGAGCAAGAGACCCAGTACTTC. V and J are TRBV9 and TRBJ2-5; TRBD2 agrees at 8 bases. Germline CDR1 reads SGDLS; CDR2 reads YYNGEE. This CDR3 has 14 amino acids. Trimming took 6 bases from V and 2 from J; bases not matched to a gene: 6.